This T cell receptor (beta chain) came from a study of human T cells and chemical hapten exposure. TCRdb fed the RACE reads into MiXCR, producing one record per CDR3 protein. The sample lists tens of thousands of distinct CDR3 sequences, over 7.5% seen once, with 13% in the top ten. Looked up from germline, CDR1 is SEHNR and CDR2 is FQNEAQ (reference sequence). With V trimmed by 5 bases and J by 8 bases, 12 bases remained unmatched. The CDR3 has 15 amino acids. Specified time point: patch test 1, 2 weeks after DPC sensitization. The treatment denotes: therapeutic diphenylcyclopropenone sensitization with weekly scalp DPC.

The chain is built from TRBV7-9 and TRBJ2-1; 7 bases fit TRBD1. This TCR derives from a woman in her 40s with alopecia areata. Some clones in this sample may be carry-over from other donors' samples. This specimen was whole blood, taken in connection with sensitization to the hapten diphenylcyclopropenone (DPC). The CDR3 sequence: CASSPHRGPIHEQFF. The CDR3 DNA is TGTGCCAGCAGCCCCCACAGGGGCCCGATTCATGAGCAGTTCTTC.